This T cell receptor beta chain was found in a study of T cell responses to AZD1222 COVID-19 vaccine. General study results and limits: Spike-spanning, vaccine-associated CD4 TCRs were dominant at 160-218 and 743-854. White British donors predominated, females outnumbered males, and clonal diversity was possibly underestimated. As reported, nearly half of all spike-specific TCRs target variant regions that are unmutated. The breadth and depth of Spike-specific TCRs increased once two AZD1222 doses had been given.

The CDR3 spans 14 residues. V was trimmed by 7 bases and J by 3 bases, leaving 15 bases between them. Germline loops: CDR1 MNHNY, CDR2 SVGAGI (reference sequence). The data were produced by immunoSEQ multiplex PCR, yet TCRdb's version contains in-frame clones alone and is incomplete. The sample carries 65,000 to 80,000 clones, about 91% recorded once. Notes on this clone: The antigen is not known.

The receptor's source is an adult in good health. The sample consisted of peripheral blood, taken on day 0 of MenACWY control vaccination. The chain joins TRBV6-6 to TRBJ1-2, with D possibly matching TRBD1 (5 bases). The CDR3 region has the DNA TGTGCCAGCACCAGACAGATCGCACACTATGGCTACACCTTC. This encodes CASTRQIAHYGYTF.